One sample yielded the 25 T cell receptor beta chains listed below, sequenced in a study of cytomegalovirus exposure and HLA in healthy donors. Use of 60 Vbeta and 13 Jbeta primers characterized the PCR. Measured with immunoSEQ multiplex PCR; TCRdb has only the in-frame clones, and not every one. The table has about 59,000 clones, roughly four fifths seen once. Sample: PBMCs. These receptors originate from a human donor in good health.

V is TRBV28 and J is TRBJ1-4, with 9 positions matching TRBD1. The junction had 4 bases not matched to a gene; V was cut back by 3 bases and J by 8 bases. The V gene's germline CDR1 is MDHEN and CDR2 SYDVKM. CDR3 length: 14 amino acids. CDR3 sequence (DNA): TGTGCCAGCAGTTTGACAGGGGGTTGGGAAAAACTGTTTTTT. This translates into CASSLTGGWEKLFF.

This chain links TRBV6-6 with TRBJ2-7, with D maybe TRBD1 (6 bases). This CDR3 comprises 15 residues. Germline V gene sequence: CDR1 MNHNY, CDR2 SVGAGI (reference sequence). Trimming cost V 0 bases and J 3 bases, with 12 bases left between them. CDR3 amino acids: CASSYSGASYYEQYF. The CDR3 coding sequence is TGTGCCAGCAGTTACTCGGGGGCCTCCTACTACGAGCAGTACTTC.

The rearrangement links TRBV4-2 to TRBJ2-5; D not resolved. Trimming cost V 1 base and J 4 bases, with 7 bases left between them. CDR3 length: 13 amino acids. CDR1 is LGHNA and CDR2 is YNFKEQ in the germline V gene. In DNA, the CDR3 is TGTGCCAGCAGCCAAGTCCTCGGAGAGACCCAGTACTTC. This sequence encodes CASSQVLGETQYF.

The gene calls are TRBV7-8 and TRBJ1-2, with 9 bases identical to TRBD1. The CDR3 totals 16 residues. Germline V gene lookup returns CDR1 SGHVS and CDR2 FQNEAQ. The ends lost 1 base at V and 7 bases at J; junction bases unmatched: 10. CDR3 nucleotide sequence: TGTGCCAGCAGCTTAGAGGGTCGGACAGGGGTTTCTGGCTACACCTTC. Its protein is CASSLEGRTGVSGYTF. The whole variable domain, filled in from reference TRBV7-8 and TRBJ1-2, reads GAGVSQSPRYKVAKRGQDVALRCDPISGHVSLFWYQQALGQGPEFLTYFQNEAQLDKSGLPSDRFFAERPEGSVSTLKIQRTQQEDSAVYLCASSLEGRTGVSGYTFGSGTRLTVV.

This rearrangement joins TRBV11-2 to TRBJ1-1; D call uncertain. The germline V and J ends were trimmed by 1 base and 4 bases, with 16 bases remaining between them. Germline loops: CDR1 SGHAT, CDR2 FQNNGV. This CDR3 comprises 16 residues. The DNA of the CDR3 is TGTGCCAGCAGCTTAGGATCGGGATACCTATCCACTGAAGCTTTCTTT. This codes for CASSLGSGYLSTEAFF.

This clone was recorded once. The chain recombines TRBV7-9 with TRBJ2-7; tentatively, D is TRBD2 (5 bases). Germline assignment: CDR1 SEHNR and CDR2 FQNEAQ (reference sequence). This CDR3 is built from 14 residues. The germline V and J ends were trimmed by 6 bases and 0 bases, with 12 bases remaining between them. The CDR3 sequence: CASSRTSSSYEQYF. The CDR3 DNA sequence: TGTGCCAGCAGTCGGACTTCCAGCTCCTACGAGCAGTACTTC.

The chain combines TRBV7-8 with TRBJ2-7, with TRBD2 matching over 7 bases. The junction had 6 bases not matched to a gene; V was cut back by 3 bases and J by 1 base. Germline V lookup: CDR1 SGHVS, CDR2 FQNEAQ. The CDR3 spans 15 residues. CDR3: CASSFGVGGSYEQYF. CDR3 nucleotide sequence: TGTGCCAGCAGCTTTGGAGTGGGGGGGTCCTACGAGCAGTACTTC.

The V and J genes are TRBV21-1 and TRBJ2-3; the D call TRBD2 from the table was never checked on the DNA. TRBV21-1 represents a pseudogene. CDR3 length: 22 residues. In DNA, the CDR3 is TGTGCCAGCAGCAAAAGAAGGTGGGACCCTAGCGGGGATTTCAACGGCACAGATACGCAGTATTTT. Its protein product is CASSKRRWDPSGDFNGTDTQYF.

This sequence joins TRBV7-2 and TRBJ2-7; 8 bases line up with TRBD2. The CDR3 contains 14 residues. Germline lookup yields CDR1 SGHTA and CDR2 FQGNSA. V shed 4 bases and J 1 base; nucleotides not matched to a gene: 3. The CDR3 DNA is TGTGCCAGCAGCTCTCGGGGGGGATCCTACGAGCAGTACTTC. This translates into CASSSRGGSYEQYF. The variable domain in full, completed from reference TRBV7-2 and TRBJ2-7, reads GAGVSQSPSNKVTEKGKDVELRCDPISGHTALYWYRQSLGQGLEFLIYFQGNSAPDKSGLPSDRFSAERTGGSVSTLTIQRTQQEDSAVYLCASSSRGGSYEQYFGPGTRLTVT.

Worth noting for this clone: This sample also contains other DNA sequences that code for the same CDR3. The V call is TRBV28, the J call TRBJ2-7; D not certain. Germline V gene sequence: CDR1 MDHEN, CDR2 SYDVKM. V gave up 3 bases and J gave up 3 bases, with 6 bases separating them. The CDR3 is 12 amino acids. The CDR3 DNA reads as TGTGCCAGCAGTTTCCAGAACTACGAGCAGTACTTC. Translated: CASSFQNYEQYF.

The chain combines TRBV5-6 with TRBJ2-7; tentative D call: TRBD1 (5 bases). The CDR3 contains 14 residues. V lost 4 bases and J lost 3, with 14 bases in between. From germline, CDR1 is SGHDT and CDR2 YYEEEE. CDR3: CASSAKGPLYEQYF. CDR3 nucleotides: TGTGCCAGCAGCGCCAAGGGGCCACTCTACGAGCAGTACTTC.

The chain carries TRBV5-3 and TRBJ2-3, with 14 bases matching TRBD2. TRBV5-3 is reported as an ORF; its role is uncertain. The CDR3 loop spans 23 amino acids. With V trimmed by 0 bases and J by 2 bases, 20 bases remained unmatched. The CDR3 nucleotides are TGTGCCAGAAGCTTGGGACAGGACTTAGGGACTAGCGGGAGTTGGGGGGACACAGATACGCAGTATTTT. Protein product: CARSLGQDLGTSGSWGDTDTQYF.

In DNA, the CDR3 is TGCAGCGTTGAAAGTAGCGGGACCTACAATGAGCAGTTCTTC. This gives the protein CSVESSGTYNEQFF. The chain carries TRBV29-1 and TRBJ2-1, with 8 bases that match TRBD2. The V and J ends lost 2 bases and 2 bases, in that order; junction bases with no gene match: 2. Germline V gives CDR1 SQVTM, CDR2 ANQGSEA. The CDR3 runs to 14 residues.

The chain is built from TRBV5-4 and TRBJ1-6; weak D call: TRBD1 (5 bases). This CDR3 region has 15 residues. Germline loops: CDR1 SGHNT, CDR2 YYREEE (reference sequence). Trimming stripped 3 bases from V and 6 bases from J, with 13 bases between. The CDR3 spells CASSWSQGGNSPLHF. CDR3 nucleotides: TGTGCCAGCAGCTGGTCGCAGGGTGGTAATTCACCCCTCCACTTT.

This clone was detected only once. The chain uses TRBV15 and TRBJ1-1; 8 nucleotides line up with TRBD1. The CDR3 contains 15 residues. CDR1 and CDR2 (germline): LNHNV, YYDKDF (reference sequence). J lost 3 bases, V lost 2 bases, and 5 bases had no gene match. In nucleotides, the CDR3 is TGTGCCACCAGCAGACAGGGGGCTTACGACACTGAAGCTTTCTTT. It specifies CATSRQGAYDTEAFF.

This chain links TRBV7-6 with TRBJ2-2; 8 positions agree with TRBD1. The ends lost 2 bases at V and 0 bases at J; junction bases unmatched: 14. This CDR3 spans 20 amino acids. CDR1 is SGHVS and CDR2 is FNYEAQ in the germline V gene. The CDR3 reads CASSLTLGTGGQSNTGELFF. For the CDR3, the DNA is TGTGCCAGCAGCTTAACCCTCGGGACAGGCGGACAATCGAACACCGGGGAGCTGTTTTTT. The full variable domain, in which reference TRBV7-6 and TRBJ2-2 provide the parts outside the CDR3, is GAGVSQSPRYKVTKRGQDVALRCDPISGHVSLYWYRQALGQGPEFLTYFNYEAQQDKSGLPNDRFSAERPEGSISTLTIQRTEQRDSAMYRCASSLTLGTGGQSNTGELFFGEGSRLTVL.

The chain links TRBV7-2 to TRBJ1-1; D is uncertain. CDR3 length: 17 residues. Germline CDR1 is SGHTA and CDR2 is FQGNSA. Between the trimmed V and J ends, which lost 3 bases and 1 base, there was a span of 18 bases. CDR3: CASSFPRHRPENTEAFF. The CDR3 bases are TGTGCCAGCAGCTTTCCGAGACACCGGCCCGAGAACACTGAAGCTTTCTTT.

This clone was seen more than once but under ten times. The genes are TRBV9 and TRBJ2-7, with TRBD1 matching 8 bases. Germline V CDR1 and CDR2: SGDLS, YYNGEE. The CDR3 is 15 amino acids. After removal of 4 bases from V and 1 base from J, the junction contained 7 bases not matched to a gene. The CDR3 sequence is CASSIGQGLSYEQYF. For the CDR3, the DNA is TGTGCCAGCAGCATCGGACAGGGCTTATCCTACGAGCAGTACTTC.

The chain links TRBV7-6 to TRBJ2-6; D remains unclear. Germline CDR1 and CDR2: SGHVS and FNYEAQ. CDR3 length: 16 amino acids. V gave up 4 bases and J gave up 4 bases, with 14 bases separating them. CDR3 sequence: CASSSNMGYGANVLTF. CDR3 nucleotides: TGTGCCAGCAGCTCCAATATGGGCTACGGGGCCAACGTCCTGACTTTC.

The chain recombines TRBV30 with TRBJ1-1; D is unresolved. CDR3 size: 12 residues. Trimming took off 2 bases at V and 7 bases at J, with 11 bases between the two ends. Looked up from germline, CDR1 is GTSNPN and CDR2 is SVGIG (reference sequence). This CDR3 is CAWSSITIEAFF. Written as DNA, the CDR3 is TGTGCCTGGAGTTCCATTACAATTGAAGCTTTCTTT.

The V gene is TRBV7-2, the J gene TRBJ2-7; 10 bases align to TRBD2. The CDR3 has 18 residues. After removal of 5 bases from V and 3 bases from J, the junction contained 16 bases not matched to a gene. Germline V gene sequence: CDR1 SGHTA, CDR2 FQGNSA. The CDR3 reads CASSPRLAGAEGFYEQYF. In DNA, the CDR3 is TGTGCCAGCAGCCCTCGACTAGCGGGTGCCGAGGGTTTCTACGAGCAGTACTTC.

The gene calls are TRBV6-1 and TRBJ2-1; no clear D gene. The V and J ends lost 2 bases and 11 bases respectively, with 13 bases between them. The CDR3 loop spans 13 amino acids. Germline values: CDR1 MNHNS, CDR2 SASEGT. The CDR3 sequence: CASSESARAKQFF. The CDR3 DNA follows: TGTGCCAGCAGTGAATCCGCGAGAGCAAAGCAGTTCTTC.

The V gene is TRBV4-2, the J gene TRBJ2-7, with 7 bases lining up with TRBD1. The CDR3 loop spans 15 amino acids. V shed 0 bases, J shed 1 base, and the junction held 3 bases outside the gene matches. The germline gives CDR1 LGHNA, CDR2 YNFKEQ. The CDR3 region is CASSQDEGASYEQYF. CDR3 DNA: TGTGCCAGCAGCCAAGACGAGGGGGCGTCCTACGAGCAGTACTTC.

The chain recombines TRBV4-3 with TRBJ2-7, with a possible D match to TRBD2 (5 bases). Deletions cut 1 base from V and 2 bases from J, with 21 bases between. The CDR3 sequence is 18 residues long. In germline, CDR1 is LGHNA, CDR2 YSLEER. CDR3 sequence reads: CASSQAISGNLITYEQYF. The CDR3 bases are TGCGCCAGCAGCCAAGCCATCAGCGGCAACTTAATAACCTACGAGCAGTACTTC.

The chain uses TRBV14 and TRBJ1-1; 9 bases agree with TRBD1. The CDR3 totals 17 residues. Germline V gives CDR1 SGHDN, CDR2 FVKESK. V dropped 3 bases and J dropped 3; count of bases not matched to a gene: 11. CDR3: CASSHLGQGISDTEAFF. CDR3 nucleotide sequence: TGTGCCAGCAGCCATTTAGGACAGGGGATATCTGACACTGAAGCTTTCTTT.